This is a list of T cell receptor beta chains from one sample in a study of human T cells and chemical hapten exposure. Using its own MiXCR run on the RACE reads, TCRdb lists one record per CDR3 protein. The sample shows 380,000 or so distinct CDR3 sequences, around 5% of them seen only once. The sequenced sample was whole blood, obtained in connection with sensitization to the hapten diphenylcyclopropenone (DPC). The receptors originated from a woman in her forties or fifties with alopecia areata. Some clones in this sample may be carry-over from other donors' samples. Each CDR3 is given with its conserved first and last residue. D genes are given only for firm matches. Size is omitted from some rows. Given values are once, few, many or a class for expanded clones.

v_call	d_call	j_call	clone_size	cdr3_nt	cdr3_aa
TRBV20-1	NA	TRBJ1-1	NA	TGCAGTGCTACATGGAACACTGAAGCTTTCTTT	CSATWNTEAFF
TRBV6-5	NA	TRBJ1-5	many	TGTGCCAGCAGCCCCGGGACAAACAATCAGCCCCAGCATTTT	CASSPGTNNQPQHF
TRBV7-6	TRBD1	TRBJ2-7	NA	TGTGCCAGCAGCTTATGGGACAGCTCCTACGAGCAGTACTTC	CASSLWDSSYEQYF
TRBV9	NA	TRBJ2-3	many	TGTGCCAGCAGCGTTAGCGAGGATACGCAGTATTTT	CASSVSEDTQYF
TRBV20-1	NA	TRBJ1-4	many	TGCAGTGCCAACGGAGCCTCCGTCGAGAATGAAAAACTGTTTTTT	CSANGASVENEKLFF
TRBV28	NA	TRBJ2-1	NA	TGTGCCAGCAGTTTCGGCGGTGGGGGCTCCTACAATGAGCAGTTCTTC	CASSFGGGGSYNEQFF
TRBV28	NA	TRBJ2-5	many	TGTGCCAGCAGTGTCGTCACAGGGGAGGTGACCCAGTACTTC	CASSVVTGEVTQYF
TRBV12-3/TRBV12-4	NA	TRBJ1-2	NA	TGTGCCAGCAGTTTATACCCCCAAAGCAATGGCTACACCTTC	CASSLYPQSNGYTF
TRBV7-2	NA	TRBJ1-1	few	TGTGCCAGCAGCTTAAGTCCCGGGCCGGGGTATGAAGCTTTCTTT	CASSLSPGPGYEAFF
TRBV9	NA	TRBJ1-2	many	TGTGCCAGCAGCGTAGCGGCACAGTCCTATGGCTACACCTTC	CASSVAAQSYGYTF
TRBV12-3/TRBV12-4	NA	TRBJ2-1	few	TGTGCCAGCAGTTTAGGGACTGTGAGCTCCTACAATGAGCAGTTCTTC	CASSLGTVSSYNEQFF
TRBV12-3/TRBV12-4	NA	TRBJ1-2	many	TGTGCCAGCAGTGTAGCGGGGATCCATGGCTACACCTTC	CASSVAGIHGYTF
TRBV24-1	NA	TRBJ2-1	many	TGTGCCACCAGTGAGTTTACCCGAGACCACAATGAGCAGTTCTTC	CATSEFTRDHNEQFF
TRBV12-3/TRBV12-4	NA	TRBJ2-3	many	TGTGCCAGCAGAACTACCCAAGATACGCAGTATTTT	CASRTTQDTQYF
TRBV12-3/TRBV12-4	NA	TRBJ2-5	NA	TGTGCCAGCAGTCCCCCCGAGGGGAATTCAGAGACCCAGTACTTC	CASSPPEGNSETQYF
TRBV2	NA	TRBJ1-1	NA	TGTGCCAGCAGTGAATGGGCTTCATCTGAAGCTTTCTTT	CASSEWASSEAFF
TRBV7-4	NA	TRBJ1-2	many	TGTGCCAGCAGCTTAGTTTGGGCGGGGGACTATGGCTACACCTTC	CASSLVWAGDYGYTF
TRBV29-1	TRBD1	TRBJ1-1	many	TGCAGCGTGGGACAGGGGAAGGGGGCTGAAGCTTTCTTT	CSVGQGKGAEAFF
TRBV27	NA	TRBJ2-3	few	TGTGCCAGCAGTCTCGGATCCCCCGATACGCAGTATTTT	CASSLGSPDTQYF
TRBV27	NA	TRBJ1-5	NA	TGTGCCAGCAGTGTTCAGGGGTTTCGGAATCAGCCCCAGCATTTT	CASSVQGFRNQPQHF
TRBV28	TRBD1	TRBJ2-5	many	TGTGCCAGCACCCCCCCGACAGGGGGGAGAGAGACCCAGTACTTC	CASTPPTGGRETQYF
TRBV12-3/TRBV12-4	NA	TRBJ2-3	few	TGTGCCAGCAAAACGGACGAGTCAGATACGCAGTATTTT	CASKTDESDTQYF
TRBV12-3/TRBV12-4	NA	TRBJ1-2	many	TGTGCCAGCAGTAAAACAGGGAACTATGGCTACACCTTC	CASSKTGNYGYTF
TRBV5-1	TRBD1	TRBJ2-3	NA	TGCGCCAGCAGCTTGGGACAGGGGGTCCCAGATACGCAGTATTTT	CASSLGQGVPDTQYF
TRBV6-5	TRBD2	TRBJ2-5	few	TGTGCCAGCGCTAGCGGGAGGGCCGAGACCCAGTACTTC	CASASGRAETQYF
TRBV4-2	NA	TRBJ2-3	few	TGTGCCAGCAGCCAAGTAGGCGCGCTCGGAGATACGCAGTATTTT	CASSQVGALGDTQYF
TRBV19	NA	TRBJ2-2	many	TGTGCCAGTAGTATACCAGGGCAGAACACCGGGGAGCTGTTTTTT	CASSIPGQNTGELFF
TRBV6-2/TRBV6-3	TRBD1	TRBJ2-7	many	TGTGCCAGCAGGCCAGGGGGCCGGTACGAGCAGTACTTC	CASRPGGRYEQYF
TRBV7-9	NA	TRBJ1-4	NA	TGTGCCAGCAGCTTACAGACAGCACCAACTAATGAAAAACTGTTTTTT	CASSLQTAPTNEKLFF
TRBV28	NA	TRBJ2-3	many	TGTGCCAGCAGCCCCTCGGACCTTGGGGGAGATACGCAGTATTTT	CASSPSDLGGDTQYF
TRBV12-3/TRBV12-4	NA	TRBJ2-1	many	TGTGCCAGCAGTTTTTGGGTGGATGAGCAGTTCTTC	CASSFWVDEQFF
TRBV20-1	NA	TRBJ1-6	many	TGCAGTGCCCCCTCGGGACGGGTCAATTCACCCCTCCACTTT	CSAPSGRVNSPLHF
TRBV11-3	NA	TRBJ2-2	many	TGTGCCAGCAGCCGACGGGCGAACACCGGGGAGCTGTTTTTT	CASSRRANTGELFF
TRBV4-2	NA	TRBJ2-7	many	TGTGCCAGCAGCCCCCTAGACGGGGGCTGGGAGCAGTACTTC	CASSPLDGGWEQYF
TRBV29-1	NA	TRBJ1-3	many	TGCAGCGCTTGCCTAGACTCTGGAAACACCATATATTTT	CSACLDSGNTIYF
TRBV7-8	NA	TRBJ1-1	many	TGTGCCAGCAGCTTAGTATCGGGCAGGAAAGCTTTCTTT	CASSLVSGRKAFF
TRBV6-6	NA	TRBJ2-5	many	TGTGCCAGCAGTAAAGGGGGGACCCAGTACTTC	CASSKGGTQYF
TRBV7-2	NA	TRBJ2-5	many	TGTGCCAGCAGCTTAGACCCGGGCCAAGAGACCCAGTACTTC	CASSLDPGQETQYF
TRBV7-2	TRBD1	TRBJ1-6	many	TGTGCCAGCAGCTTAGCGACAGGGCCGGGGTCACCCCTCCACTTT	CASSLATGPGSPLHF
TRBV9	NA	TRBJ2-3	many	TGTGCCAGCAGCGTAGGGATTTCGGACACAGATACGCAGTATTTT	CASSVGISDTDTQYF
TRBV12-3/TRBV12-4	TRBD1	TRBJ2-3	many	TGTGCCAGCAGGAACCCGAGGGACAGGGTAACAGATACGCAGTATTTT	CASRNPRDRVTDTQYF
TRBV27	NA	TRBJ2-3	few	TGTGCCAGCAGTTTATATCCGGAAGGCCGTTCCCAGTATTTT	CASSLYPEGRSQYF
TRBV12-5	NA	TRBJ2-4	many	TGTGCTAGTGGTTTGGGAAACAGACACCTAGCCAAAAACATTCAGTACTTC	CASGLGNRHLAKNIQYF
TRBV7-8	NA	TRBJ2-5	NA	TGTGCCAGCAGCTTAGCTGGGACTCCGAAAGAGACCCAGTACTTC	CASSLAGTPKETQYF
TRBV27	NA	TRBJ2-3	NA	TGTGCCAGCAGGGGGTTCCGCACAGATACGCAGTATTTT	CASRGFRTDTQYF
TRBV2	TRBD2	TRBJ2-3	few	TGTGCCAGCAGTCCAAACCGGGGGGTCACAGATACGCAGTATTTT	CASSPNRGVTDTQYF
TRBV9	NA	TRBJ1-2	many	TGTGCCAGCAGCCCGAACACCTTC	CASSPNTF
TRBV20-1	TRBD1	TRBJ1-1	many	TGCAGTGCTAGTTCAGGGGGCACTGAAGCTTTCTTT	CSASSGGTEAFF
TRBV7-8	TRBD1	TRBJ2-7	few	TGTGCCAGCAGCCCCACGGGACAGTCCTACGAGCAGTACTTC	CASSPTGQSYEQYF
TRBV12-3/TRBV12-4	NA	TRBJ1-6	many	TGTGCCAGCAGTTTAGGCAGAGCTTATAATTCACCCCTCCACTTT	CASSLGRAYNSPLHF
TRBV20-1	NA	TRBJ1-6	many	TGCAGAACTGGAGGGGACGGTTCACCCCTCCACTTT	CRTGGDGSPLHF
TRBV20-1	NA	TRBJ2-2	few	TGCAGTGCTTTACACAGCAACACCGGGGAGCTGTTTTTT	CSALHSNTGELFF
TRBV5-4	NA	TRBJ1-6	NA	TGTGCCAGCAGCTTGCGGGGGAAGCTCTCCTATAATTCACCCCTCCACTTT	CASSLRGKLSYNSPLHF